This is a list of T cell receptor beta chains from one sample in a study of blood T cell repertoires in COVID-19. Repertoires were generated with immunoSEQ multiplex PCR, while TCRdb's copy carries only in-frame clones and drops some. The repertoire has 200,000 to 250,000 clones, 84% of them found once; the top ten carry roughly 2.4%. Material for sequencing was peripheral blood. Receptors originate from a woman aged 55-69 years with acute or convalescent COVID-19. Each CDR3 is given with its conserved first and last residue. The D gene is left open where the match is weak. Where a row states a size, it is once, few, many or the class of an expanded clone; other rows omit it.

J gene | V gene | clone size | D gene | CDR3 protein | CDR3 DNA
TRBJ1-2 | TRBV4-1 | once | TRBD1 | CASSPSQGQGFYGYTF | TGCGCCAGCAGCCCTAGTCAGGGACAGGGGTTCTATGGCTACACCTTC
TRBJ2-5 | TRBV7-7 | . | TRBD2 | CASTPGRLAGGETQYF | TGTGCCAGCACCCCAGGGCGGCTAGCGGGGGGCGAGACCCAGTACTTC
TRBJ1-2 | TRBV4-1 | . | . | CASSQASTGPNYGYTF | TGCGCCAGCAGCCAAGCTTCCACAGGGCCTAACTATGGCTACACCTTC
TRBJ2-7 | TRBV27 | . | TRBD2 | CASSRVAGPYEQYF | TGTGCCAGCAGTAGGGTAGCGGGGCCCTACGAGCAGTACTTC
TRBJ2-6 | TRBV4-1 | . | . | CASSQFGGANVLTF | TGCGCCAGCAGCCAATTTGGAGGTGCCAACGTCCTGACTTTC
TRBJ2-3 | TRBV7-3 | . | TRBD1 | CASSLQGAGDTQYF | TGTGCCAGCAGCCTACAGGGGGCCGGGGATACGCAGTATTTT
TRBJ2-3 | TRBV12-3/TRBV12-4 | . | . | CASSGGDTQYF | TGTGCCAGCAGTGGAGGGGATACGCAGTATTTT
TRBJ2-7 | TRBV5-5 | . | . | CASSLGQATYEQYF | TGTGCCAGCAGCTTGGGACAGGCAACTTACGAGCAGTACTTC
TRBJ2-2 | TRBV7-8 | . | TRBD2 | CASSLAQSGGAGELFF | TGTGCCAGCAGCTTAGCGCAGAGCGGGGGGGCCGGGGAGCTGTTTTTT
TRBJ1-5 | TRBV2 | . | . | CASRAAGRQGNQPQHF | TGTGCCAGCAGGGCTGCTGGGCGGCAGGGTAATCAGCCCCAGCATTTT
TRBJ1-1 | TRBV7-8 | . | . | CASRPRYRENTEAFF | TGTGCCAGCAGACCGAGATACAGGGAAAATACTGAAGCTTTCTTT
TRBJ1-2 | TRBV5-4 | once | . | CASSRLAGALDGYTF | TGTGCCAGCAGCCGACTCGCAGGGGCGCTTGATGGCTACACCTTC
TRBJ2-3 | TRBV5-1 | . | . | CASRKGLHTDTQYF | TGCGCCAGCAGAAAGGGACTTCACACAGATACGCAGTATTTT
TRBJ1-2 | TRBV5-6 | . | . | CASSASIEANYGYTF | TGTGCCAGCAGCGCCTCAATCGAGGCTAACTATGGCTACACCTTC
TRBJ1-4 | TRBV9 | . | . | CASNVEGSTNEKLFF | TGTGCCAGCAACGTAGAGGGGTCAACTAATGAAAAACTGTTTTTT
TRBJ2-5 | TRBV9 | . | . | CASTPGTLREETQYF | TGTGCCAGCACCCCTGGAACCCTCAGGGAAGAGACCCAGTACTTC
TRBJ2-3 | TRBV7-9 | once | . | CASSHSGSGTDTQYF | TGTGCCAGCAGCCACTCGGGTAGCGGCACAGATACGCAGTATTTT
TRBJ1-2 | TRBV2 | . | . | CASRAQASPYGYTF | TGTGCCAGCAGGGCGCAGGCGAGTCCCTATGGCTACACCTTC
TRBJ2-1 | TRBV4-3 | . | TRBD2 | CASSQDLGLGNNEQFF | TGCGCCAGCAGCCAAGATCTCGGACTAGGGAACAATGAGCAGTTCTTC
TRBJ2-2 | TRBV6-2/TRBV6-3 | . | TRBD1 | CASSRNRDRGPRLTGELFF | TGTGCCAGCAGTAGAAACCGGGACAGGGGGCCGCGGTTGACCGGGGAGCTGTTTTTT
TRBJ1-6 | TRBV29-1 | few | TRBD1 | CSAREGQGNSPLHF | TGCAGCGCCAGAGAGGGACAGGGTAATTCACCCCTCCACTTT
TRBJ2-1 | TRBV12-3/TRBV12-4 | many | . | CATQTHNEQFF | TGTGCCACCCAGACACACAATGAGCAGTTCTTC
TRBJ2-7 | TRBV30 | few | . | CAWTPGGTGSVEQYF | TGTGCCTGGACCCCCGGGGGGACAGGCTCCGTCGAGCAGTACTTC
TRBJ2-1 | TRBV9 | . | . | CASSVSGASYNEQFF | TGTGCCAGCAGCGTTAGCGGAGCCTCCTACAATGAGCAGTTCTTC
TRBJ1-1 | TRBV5-4 | few | . | CASSLTTGGIGITEAFF | TGTGCCAGCAGCTTGACTACCGGGGGGATCGGGATCACTGAAGCTTTCTTT
TRBJ1-4 | TRBV3-1/TRBV3-2 | . | TRBD1 | CASSQAGGLEKLFF | TGTGCCAGCAGCCAGGCAGGGGGCCTTGAAAAACTGTTTTTT
TRBJ1-2 | TRBV5-1 | . | . | CASSPEGNGYTF | TGCGCCAGCAGCCCGGAGGGGAATGGCTACACCTTC
TRBJ1-6 | TRBV7-2 | . | . | CASRDTYSPLHF | TGTGCCAGCAGGGACACTTATTCACCCCTCCACTTT
TRBJ2-7 | TRBV6-5 | . | TRBD1 | CASAQDPGQAYEQYF | TGTGCCAGCGCCCAAGACCCGGGACAGGCCTACGAGCAGTACTTC
TRBJ1-2 | TRBV30 | . | . | CAWSASREGYTF | TGTGCCTGGAGTGCTTCCAGGGAAGGCTACACCTTC
TRBJ1-5 | TRBV6-6 | . | . | CASSYEGGGSGPQHF | TGTGCCAGCAGTTACGAGGGGGGGGGATCAGGACCCCAGCATTTT
TRBJ1-6 | TRBV2 | . | . | CASRPSLLASSYNSPLHF | TGTGCCAGCAGACCCAGTTTACTAGCGAGCTCCTATAATTCACCCCTCCACTTT
TRBJ2-7 | TRBV7-2 | . | TRBD1 | CASSIRTGSTYEQYF | TGTGCCAGCAGCATAAGGACAGGTTCTACCTACGAGCAGTACTTC
TRBJ1-1 | TRBV3-1/TRBV3-2 | . | . | CASSPQENTEAFF | TGTGCCAGCAGCCCCCAGGAGAACACTGAAGCTTTCTTT